This T cell receptor (beta chain) is from a study of cytomegalovirus exposure and HLA in healthy donors. Study findings and constraints: The dataset shows that most TCR sequences were rare, while some public TCRs occurred in many donors. Over 15,000 TCR beta sequences were associated with HLA alleles at 0.05 false discovery rate in a later analysis. Relative to the approximately 700-donor mean, N-insertions were reportedly fewer in an Asian-associated ancestry cluster in a later analysis.

Germline V lookup: CDR1 DFQATT, CDR2 SNEGSKA (reference sequence). V was cut by 2 bases and J by 8 bases, with 6 bases left in between. This CDR3 contains 11 residues. Only a few counts were recorded for this clone. Its target is not known. Researchers ran the PCR with 60 Vbeta and 13 Jbeta primers. The table came from immunoSEQ multiplex PCR; TCRdb's copy has only in-frame clones and leaves some out. The sample lists a few hundred thousand clones, 70% to 90% seen once, with roughly 2% in the top ten. The chain combines TRBV20-1 with TRBJ2-2; D may be TRBD1 (6 bases). The source of this sequence is a woman aged 40 to 55 in good health and CMV-seropositive. The sample taken for sequencing was PBMCs. The CDR3 is CSARRGGELFF. CDR3 in DNA: TGCAGTGCTAGAAGGGGGGGGGAGCTGTTTTTT.